The 15 T cell receptor beta chains given below trace back to one sample, sequenced in a study of blood T cells in healthy people across ages. Through a sample-barcoded 5' primer and a J-beta primer mix, a second PCR was run for 7 to 11 cycles. Each CDR3 protein gets one entry after TCRdb re-called the 5' RACE reads with MiXCR. This sample has about 1.6 million distinct CDR3 sequences, with about 32% found just once. Sequencing was carried out using blood. These receptor sequences come from a woman in her 30s in good health.

Of note for this clonotype: A read error may produce the germline difference seen at one junction end. The chain links TRBV18 to TRBJ2-5, with no clear D. CDR3 size: 11 residues. Germline V lookup: CDR1 KGHSH, CDR2 LQKENI. In DNA form, the CDR3 reads TGTGCCAACTCACCTCAAGAGACCCAGTACTTC. It yields the protein CANSPQETQYF.

Points on this clonotype: A much larger clone is a single base away; this may be a read error. V and J are TRBV19 and TRBJ2-5; 8 bases are shared with TRBD2. Germline assignment: CDR1 LNHDA and CDR2 SQIVND (reference sequence). This CDR3 spans 16 amino acids. In DNA, the CDR3 is TGTGCCAGTAGTATACCGGGACTAGGGTTCCAAGGGACCCAGTACTTC. Encoded protein: CASSIPGLGFQGTQYF.

The rearrangement joins TRBV30 to TRBJ2-7; no firm D call. The CDR3 has 13 amino acids. Trimming removed 6 bases at V and 2 bases at J, with 14 bases between. Looked up from germline, CDR1 is GTSNPN and CDR2 is SVGIG (reference sequence). CDR3 protein: CACDKVITYEQYF. The CDR3 nucleotides are TGTGCCTGTGACAAAGTCATCACCTACGAGCAGTACTTC.

This rearrangement joins TRBV20-1 to TRBJ2-7, with 10 bases aligning to TRBD2. CDR1 DFQATT and CDR2 SNEGSKA come from the germline V gene (reference sequence). CDR3 length: 19 residues. The V gene end was trimmed by 3 bases and the J gene end by 0 bases; junction bases not matched to a gene: 17. This CDR3 is CSASRVPSGGSPSSYEQYF. DNA of the CDR3: TGCAGTGCTAGTAGGGTTCCTAGCGGGGGCTCCCCCAGCTCCTACGAGCAGTACTTC.

This chain connects TRBV15 to TRBJ2-7, with D perhaps assigned TRBD1 or TRBD2 (6 bases each). V was clipped by 5 bases and J by 3 bases, with 20 bases between them. This CDR3 is built from 16 residues. Germline CDR1 is LNHNV and CDR2 is YYDKDF (reference sequence). CDR3 region: CATSPPRGGNSYEQYF. The CDR3 DNA is TGTGCCACCAGCCCGCCCAGGGGCGGGAATAGCTACGAGCAGTACTTC.

The V gene is TRBV9, the J gene TRBJ2-3, with 13 nucleotides matching TRBD2. Trimming at V came to 0 bases and at J to 3 bases, leaving 4 bases not matched to a gene. Per germline, CDR1 SGDLS and CDR2 YYNGEE. The CDR3 loop spans 17 amino acids. This chain's CDR3 is CASSVEGLAGLTDTQYF. CDR3 DNA sequence: TGTGCCAGCAGCGTAGAGGGACTAGCGGGGTTAACAGATACGCAGTATTTT.

This clonotype was seen a handful of times. The chain employs TRBV12-3 or TRBV12-4 and TRBJ1-2; unclear D gene. V dropped 11 bases and J dropped 4 bases, with 17 bases sitting between them. The CDR3 is 13 residues long. CDR3 amino acids: CASGIGNIYGYTF. In nucleotides, the CDR3 is TGTGCCTCAGGCATAGGGAACATCTATGGCTACACCTTC.

This chain connects TRBV18 to TRBJ1-5, with D uncertain. V lost 2 bases and J lost 11, with 4 bases in between. The CDR3 length is 10 residues. Germline lookup yields CDR1 KGHSH and CDR2 LQKENI. CDR3: CASSPETQHF. The CDR3 DNA reads as TGTGCCAGCTCACCAGAGACCCAGCATTTT.

This clonotype was observed many times. The genes are TRBV4-1 and TRBJ1-5; D call uncertain. This CDR3 is built from 15 residues. V lost 0 bases, J lost 4 bases, and 10 bases lay in between. Germline V lookup: CDR1 MGHRA, CDR2 YSYEKL. In DNA form, the CDR3 reads TGCGCCAGCAGCCAAGATGGGCGGGGAAATCAGCCCCAGCATTTT. This translates into CASSQDGRGNQPQHF.

A note on this clonotype: Possible read error: a much larger clone is one base away. The J gene is TRBJ2-3, the V gene TRBV29-1, with D perhaps assigned TRBD1 or TRBD2 (5 bases each). The CDR3 consists of 13 residues. V was trimmed by 6 bases and J by 2 bases, leaving 12 bases between them. Germline loops: CDR1 SQVTM, CDR2 ANQGSEA. As DNA, the CDR3 is TGCAGCGTAAGACGGGACGACACAGATACGCAGTATTTT. Translated, it gives CSVRRDDTDTQYF.

The rearrangement links TRBV20-1 to TRBJ2-1; 9 positions agree with TRBD1. Trimming at V came to 6 bases and at J to 8 bases, leaving 20 bases not matched to a gene. The length of the CDR3 is 17 residues. Germline CDR1 and CDR2: DFQATT and SNEGSKA (reference sequence). CDR3: CSARTGVNSAIYDEQFF. The CDR3 DNA sequence: TGCAGTGCCCGGACAGGGGTTAATAGCGCAATATACGATGAGCAGTTCTTC.

This chain connects TRBV7-9 to TRBJ1-1; D is ambiguous. Looked up from germline, CDR1 is SEHNR and CDR2 is FQNEAQ (reference sequence). V lost 11 bases and J lost 0, with 10 bases in between. There are 12 residues in the CDR3. The CDR3 nucleotides read TGTGCCCTCAGCCATCTGAACACTGAAGCTTTCTTT. It yields the protein CALSHLNTEAFF.

This chain links TRBV20-1 with TRBJ2-7; 8 bases map to TRBD2. Germline CDR1 and CDR2: DFQATT and SNEGSKA (reference sequence). The CDR3 covers 14 residues. The ends lost 4 bases at V and 1 base at J; junction bases unmatched: 6. The CDR3: CSATRTSKSYEQYF. For the CDR3, the DNA is TGCAGTGCTACCAGGACTAGCAAATCCTACGAGCAGTACTTC.

This chain connects TRBV18 to TRBJ2-1, with D perhaps being TRBD1 or TRBD2 (5 bases each). This CDR3 is built from 15 residues. The germline CDR1 and CDR2 sequences are KGHSH and LQKENI. V lost 6 bases, J lost 4 bases, and 16 bases lay in between. The CDR3 DNA reads TGTGCCAGCTCCCCCACTAGGGACGAATACAATGAGCAGTTCTTC. It encodes CASSPTRDEYNEQFF.

There are a few counts of this clonotype. V usage is TRBV28 and J usage is TRBJ2-7; no reliable D call. The CDR3 sequence is 17 residues long. Germline V gene lookup returns CDR1 MDHEN and CDR2 SYDVKM. Trimming left V 5 bases short and J 1 base short, with 21 bases between. CDR3 sequence: CASSATPASLFSYEQYF. The CDR3 DNA reads TGTGCCAGCAGTGCAACGCCAGCATCTCTATTTTCCTACGAGCAGTACTTC.